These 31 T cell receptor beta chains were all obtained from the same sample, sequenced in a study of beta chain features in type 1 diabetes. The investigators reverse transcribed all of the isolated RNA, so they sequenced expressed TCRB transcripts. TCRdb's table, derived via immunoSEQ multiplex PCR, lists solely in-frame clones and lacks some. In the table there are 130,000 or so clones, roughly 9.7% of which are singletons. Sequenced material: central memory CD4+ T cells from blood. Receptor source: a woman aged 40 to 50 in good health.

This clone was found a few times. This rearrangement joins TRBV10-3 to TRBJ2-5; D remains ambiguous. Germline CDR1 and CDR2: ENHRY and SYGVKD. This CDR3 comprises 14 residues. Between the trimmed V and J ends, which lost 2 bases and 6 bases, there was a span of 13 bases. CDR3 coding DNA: TGTGCCATCAGTGAGACGGTGGGCAAACAGACCCAGTACTTC. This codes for CAISETVGKQTQYF.

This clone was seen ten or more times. DNA for the CDR3: TGTGCCAGCGCCGGGGGGGACTATGGCTACACCTTC. It codes for CASAGGDYGYTF. The chain carries TRBV2 and TRBJ1-2, with D perhaps matching TRBD1 (5 bases). In germline, CDR1 is SNHLY, CDR2 FYNNEI. CDR3 size: 12 residues. With 8 bases removed from V and 3 bases from J, the gap between germline ends came to 10 bases.

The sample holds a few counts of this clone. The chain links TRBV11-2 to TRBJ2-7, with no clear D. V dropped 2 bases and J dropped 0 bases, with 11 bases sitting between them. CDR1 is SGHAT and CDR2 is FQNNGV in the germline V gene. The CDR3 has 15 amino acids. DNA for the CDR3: TGTGCCAGCAGCTTATCTACCTCTTCCTCCTACGAGCAGTACTTC. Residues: CASSLSTSSSYEQYF.

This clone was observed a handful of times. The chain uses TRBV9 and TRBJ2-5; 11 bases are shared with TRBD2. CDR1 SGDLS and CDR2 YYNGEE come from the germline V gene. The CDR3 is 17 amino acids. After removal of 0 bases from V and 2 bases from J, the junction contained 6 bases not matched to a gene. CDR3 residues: CASSVGALAGVQETQYF. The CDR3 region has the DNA TGTGCCAGCAGCGTAGGGGCACTAGCGGGGGTGCAAGAGACCCAGTACTTC.

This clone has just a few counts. In DNA, the CDR3 is TGTGCCAGCAGCATCCTCCGGGACAGGGGAAGCTCCTACGAGCAGTACTTC. Amino acid sequence: CASSILRDRGSSYEQYF. The V gene is TRBV7-8, the J gene TRBJ2-7; 10 bases match TRBD1. The CDR3 sequence is 17 residues long. Germline V lookup: CDR1 SGHVS, CDR2 FQNEAQ. V lost 5 bases, J lost 0 bases, and 10 bases stayed unmatched.

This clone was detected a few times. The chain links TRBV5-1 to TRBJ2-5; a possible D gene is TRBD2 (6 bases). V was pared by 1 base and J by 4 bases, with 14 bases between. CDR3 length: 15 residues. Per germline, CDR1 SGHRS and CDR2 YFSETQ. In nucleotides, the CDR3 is TGCGCCAGCAGCTTGTCGGCCCCGGGGGTAGAGACCCAGTACTTC. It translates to CASSLSAPGVETQYF. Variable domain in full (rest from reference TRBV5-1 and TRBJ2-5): KAGVTQTPRYLIKTRGQQVTLSCSPISGHRSVSWYQQTPGQGLQFLFEYFSETQRNKGNFPGRFSGRQFSNSRSEMNVSTLELGDSALYLCASSLSAPGVETQYFGPGTRLLVL.

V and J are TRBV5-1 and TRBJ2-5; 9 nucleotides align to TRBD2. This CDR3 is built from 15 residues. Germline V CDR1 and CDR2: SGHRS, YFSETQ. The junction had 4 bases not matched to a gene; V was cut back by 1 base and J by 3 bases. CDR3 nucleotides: TGCGCCAGCAGCTTGTCTCCTAGCGGGGAAGAGACCCAGTACTTC. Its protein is CASSLSPSGEETQYF.

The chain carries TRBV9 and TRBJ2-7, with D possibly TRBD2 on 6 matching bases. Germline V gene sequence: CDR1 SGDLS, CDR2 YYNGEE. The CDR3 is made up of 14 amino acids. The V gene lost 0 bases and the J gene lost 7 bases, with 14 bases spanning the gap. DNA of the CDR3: TGTGCCAGCAGCGTAGTGGCCGGGACTTGGGAGCAGTACTTC. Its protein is CASSVVAGTWEQYF.

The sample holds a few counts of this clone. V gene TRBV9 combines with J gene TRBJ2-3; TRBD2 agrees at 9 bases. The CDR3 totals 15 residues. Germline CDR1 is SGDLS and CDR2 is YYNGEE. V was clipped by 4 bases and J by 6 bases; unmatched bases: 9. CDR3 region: CASSINLAGYDTQYF. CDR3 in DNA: TGTGCCAGCAGCATCAATCTAGCGGGGTACGATACGCAGTATTTT.

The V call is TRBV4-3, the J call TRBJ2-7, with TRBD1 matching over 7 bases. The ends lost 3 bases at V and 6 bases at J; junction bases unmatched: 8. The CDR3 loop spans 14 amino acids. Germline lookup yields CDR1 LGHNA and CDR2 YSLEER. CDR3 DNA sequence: TGCGCCAGCAGCCAGGAAGACAGGGTGGGCGAGCAGTACTTC. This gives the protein CASSQEDRVGEQYF.

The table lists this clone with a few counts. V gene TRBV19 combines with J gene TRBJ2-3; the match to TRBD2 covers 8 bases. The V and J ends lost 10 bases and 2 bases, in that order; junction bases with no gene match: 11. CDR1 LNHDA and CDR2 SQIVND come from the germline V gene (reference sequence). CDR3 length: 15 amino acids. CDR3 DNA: TGTGCCACTCAACTTCCGGGGGGGAACACAGATACGCAGTATTTT. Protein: CATQLPGGNTDTQYF. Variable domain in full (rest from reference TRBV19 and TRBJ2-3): DGGITQSPKYLFRKEGQNVTLSCEQNLNHDAMYWYRQDPGQGLRLIYYSQIVNDFQKGDIAEGYSVSREKKESFPLTVTSAQKNPTAFYLCATQLPGGNTDTQYFGPGTRLTVL.

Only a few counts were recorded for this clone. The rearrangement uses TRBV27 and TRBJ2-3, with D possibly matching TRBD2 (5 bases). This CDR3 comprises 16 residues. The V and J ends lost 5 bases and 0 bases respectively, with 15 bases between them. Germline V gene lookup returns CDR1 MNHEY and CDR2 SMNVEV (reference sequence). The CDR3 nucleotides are TGTGCCAGCAGTCCCGACTACCGGACTAGCACAGATACGCAGTATTTT. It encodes CASSPDYRTSTDTQYF.

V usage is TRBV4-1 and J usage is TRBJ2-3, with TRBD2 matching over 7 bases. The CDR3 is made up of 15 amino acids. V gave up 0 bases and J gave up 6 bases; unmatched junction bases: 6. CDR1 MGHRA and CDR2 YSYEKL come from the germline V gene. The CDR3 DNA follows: TGCGCCAGCAGCCAAGAAGGGAGGCGGGGGGATACGCAGTATTTT. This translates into CASSQEGRRGDTQYF.

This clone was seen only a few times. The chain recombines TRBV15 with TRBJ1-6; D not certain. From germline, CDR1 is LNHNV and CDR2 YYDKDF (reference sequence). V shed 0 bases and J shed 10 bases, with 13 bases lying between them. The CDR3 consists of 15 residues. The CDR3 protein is CATSRDAGGGSPLHF. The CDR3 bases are TGTGCCACCAGCAGAGATGCGGGAGGCGGATCACCCCTCCACTTT.

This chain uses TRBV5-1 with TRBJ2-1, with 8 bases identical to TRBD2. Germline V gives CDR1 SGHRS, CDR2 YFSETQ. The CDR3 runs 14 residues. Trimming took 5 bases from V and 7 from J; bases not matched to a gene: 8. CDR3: CASRRGGGGNEQFF. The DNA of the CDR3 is TGCGCCAGCAGGCGGGGCGGCGGGGGGAATGAGCAGTTCTTC.

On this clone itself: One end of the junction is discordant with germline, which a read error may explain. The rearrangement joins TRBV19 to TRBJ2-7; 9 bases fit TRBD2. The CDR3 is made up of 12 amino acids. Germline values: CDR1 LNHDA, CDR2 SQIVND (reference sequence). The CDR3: CASSSGGYEQYF. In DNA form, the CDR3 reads TGTGCCAGCAGTAGCGGGGGCTACGAGCAGTACTTC.

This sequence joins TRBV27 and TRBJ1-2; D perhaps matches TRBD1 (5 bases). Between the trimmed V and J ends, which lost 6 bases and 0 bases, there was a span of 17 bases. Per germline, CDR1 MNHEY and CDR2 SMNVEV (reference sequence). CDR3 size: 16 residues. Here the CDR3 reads CASRDIAGPANYGYTF. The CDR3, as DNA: TGTGCCAGCAGAGACATTGCAGGGCCAGCTAACTATGGCTACACCTTC.

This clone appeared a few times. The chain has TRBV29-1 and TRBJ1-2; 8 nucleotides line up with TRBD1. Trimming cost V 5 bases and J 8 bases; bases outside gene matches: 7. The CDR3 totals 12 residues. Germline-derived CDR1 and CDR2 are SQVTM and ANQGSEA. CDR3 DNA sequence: TGCAGCGTTCAGGACAGGGCGGACGGCTACACCTTC. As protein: CSVQDRADGYTF.

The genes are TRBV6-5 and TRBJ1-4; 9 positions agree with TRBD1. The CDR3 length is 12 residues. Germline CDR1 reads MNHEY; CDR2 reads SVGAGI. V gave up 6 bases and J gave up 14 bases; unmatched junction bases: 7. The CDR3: CASRAQGAHLFF. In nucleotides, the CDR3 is TGTGCCAGCAGGGCACAGGGGGCGCATCTGTTTTTT.

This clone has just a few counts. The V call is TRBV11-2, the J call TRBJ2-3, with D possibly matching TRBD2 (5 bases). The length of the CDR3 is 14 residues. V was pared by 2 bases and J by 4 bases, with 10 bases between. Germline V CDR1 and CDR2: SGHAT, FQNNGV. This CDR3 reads CASSLRLGADTQYF. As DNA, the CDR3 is TGTGCCAGCAGCTTACGTCTCGGGGCAGATACGCAGTATTTT.

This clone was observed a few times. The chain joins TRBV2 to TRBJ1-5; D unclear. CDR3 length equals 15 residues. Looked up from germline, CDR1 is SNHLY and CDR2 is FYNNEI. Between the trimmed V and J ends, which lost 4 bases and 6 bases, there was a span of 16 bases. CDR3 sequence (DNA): TGTGCCAGCAGTGGAACAGCCCCTTTTGGTCAGCCCCAGCATTTT. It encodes CASSGTAPFGQPQHF.

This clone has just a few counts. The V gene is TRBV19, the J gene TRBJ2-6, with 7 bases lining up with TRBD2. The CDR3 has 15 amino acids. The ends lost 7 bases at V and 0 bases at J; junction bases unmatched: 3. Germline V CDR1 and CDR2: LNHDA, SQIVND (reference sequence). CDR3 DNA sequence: TGTGCCAGTATAGGCGGGAGCTCTGGGGCCAACGTCCTGACTTTC. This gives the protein CASIGGSSGANVLTF.

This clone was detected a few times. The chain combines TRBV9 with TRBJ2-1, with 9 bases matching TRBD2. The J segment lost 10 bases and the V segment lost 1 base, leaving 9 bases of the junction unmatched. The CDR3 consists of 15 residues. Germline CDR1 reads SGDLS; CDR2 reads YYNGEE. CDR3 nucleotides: TGTGCCAGCAGCGTAATGACTAGCGGCCCAGGGGAGCAGTTCTTC. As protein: CASSVMTSGPGEQFF.

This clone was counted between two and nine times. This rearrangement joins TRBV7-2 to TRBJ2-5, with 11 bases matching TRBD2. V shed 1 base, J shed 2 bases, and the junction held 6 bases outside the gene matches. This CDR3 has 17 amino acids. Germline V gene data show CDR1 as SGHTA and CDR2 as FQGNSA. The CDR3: CASSLVPSGGTQETQYF. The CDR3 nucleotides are TGTGCCAGCAGCTTAGTGCCTAGCGGGGGGACTCAAGAGACCCAGTACTTC.

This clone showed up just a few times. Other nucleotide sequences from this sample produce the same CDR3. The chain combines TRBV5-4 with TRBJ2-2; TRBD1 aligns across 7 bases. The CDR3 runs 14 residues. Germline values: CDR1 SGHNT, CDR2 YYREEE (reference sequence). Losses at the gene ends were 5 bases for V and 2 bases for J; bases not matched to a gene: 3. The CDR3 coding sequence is TGTGCCAGCAGTTTAGGGGGCAACACCGGGGAGCTGTTTTTT. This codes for CASSLGGNTGELFF.

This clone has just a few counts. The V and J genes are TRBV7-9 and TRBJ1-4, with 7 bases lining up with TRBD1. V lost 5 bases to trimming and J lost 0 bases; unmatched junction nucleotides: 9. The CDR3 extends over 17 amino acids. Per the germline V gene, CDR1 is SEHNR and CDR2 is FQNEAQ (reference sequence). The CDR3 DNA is TGTGCCAGCAGCCAAGGCCTCGGACAGGCAACTAATGAAAAACTGTTTTTT. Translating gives CASSQGLGQATNEKLFF.

The CDR3 DNA reads as TGTGCCAGCTCAAAGGGACAGGGGCGTTACAATGAGCAGTTCTTC. Translated, it gives CASSKGQGRYNEQFF. J is TRBJ2-1 and V is TRBV6-1, with TRBD1 identical over 10 bases. This CDR3 comprises 15 residues. Germline V lookup: CDR1 MNHNS, CDR2 SASEGT. With V trimmed by 8 bases and J by 4 bases, 8 bases remained unmatched.

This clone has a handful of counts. As DNA, the CDR3 is TGTGCCAGCAGTTTCCGACAGGGACCCCAAAATTCACCCCTCCACTTT. Translating it yields CASSFRQGPQNSPLHF. V is TRBV27 and J is TRBJ1-6; 7 nucleotides align to TRBD1. V lost 3 bases to trimming and J lost 7 bases; unmatched junction nucleotides: 9. The CDR3 runs 16 residues. Germline CDR1 MNHEY, CDR2 SMNVEV (reference sequence).

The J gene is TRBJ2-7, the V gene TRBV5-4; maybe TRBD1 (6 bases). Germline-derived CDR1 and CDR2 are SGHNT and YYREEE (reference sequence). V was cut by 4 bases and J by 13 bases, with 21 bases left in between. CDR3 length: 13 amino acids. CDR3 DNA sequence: TGTGCCAGCAGCCAACCCGACCGGGACATTGAATACTTC. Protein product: CASSQPDRDIEYF.

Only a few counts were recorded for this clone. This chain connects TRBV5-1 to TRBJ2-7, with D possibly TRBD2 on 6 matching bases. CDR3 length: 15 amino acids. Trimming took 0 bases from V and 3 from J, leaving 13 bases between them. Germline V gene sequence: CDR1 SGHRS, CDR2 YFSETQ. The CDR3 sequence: CASSLALPGDYEQYF. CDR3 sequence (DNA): TGCGCCAGCAGCTTGGCTCTCCCGGGAGACTACGAGCAGTACTTC.

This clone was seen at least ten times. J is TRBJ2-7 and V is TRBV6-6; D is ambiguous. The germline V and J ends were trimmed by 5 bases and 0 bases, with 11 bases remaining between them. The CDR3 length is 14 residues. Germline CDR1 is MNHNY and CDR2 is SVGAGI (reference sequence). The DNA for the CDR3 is TGTGCCAGCAGTGCGGTTTCCGCCTCCTACGAGCAGTACTTC. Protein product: CASSAVSASYEQYF.